The 24 T cell receptor beta chains in this list originate from one sample, sequenced in a study of T cells in Graves' hyperthyroidism and ophthalmopathy. It was RNA transcripts that yielded the amplified TCR beta CDR3 regions. First-round RT-PCR of the TCR CDR3 relied on the HTBI primer set. TCRdb reprocessed the multiplex PCR reads via MiXCR and lists one record per CDR3 protein. This repertoire shows fewer than 550,000 distinct CDR3 sequences, around 16% found once; its top ten account for roughly 13%. The sample consisted of blood. These receptors all come from a woman under 30 with Graves' hyperthyroidism.

This clonotype was seen a handful of times. The chain couples TRBV6-1 to TRBJ2-1; D is undetermined. V lost 6 bases and J lost 10, with 19 bases in between. The CDR3 extends over 14 amino acids. Germline V gene sequence: CDR1 MNHNS, CDR2 SASEGT. The CDR3 here is CASRAPGRAQEQFF. Written as DNA, the CDR3 is TGTGCCAGCAGAGCCCCAGGTAGAGCGCAGGAGCAGTTCTTC.

Ten or more counts support this clonotype. The DNA for the CDR3 is TGTGCCAGCAGCCCAGCCCGGGTACCCGCGAACACTGAAGCTTTCTTT. This sequence encodes CASSPARVPANTEAFF. The chain combines TRBV7-8 with TRBJ1-1; no definite D call. The germline CDR1 and CDR2 sequences are SGHVS and FQNEAQ. Trimming shortened V by 5 bases and J by 1 base, and 17 bases separated the two germline ends. The CDR3 totals 16 residues. Drawing the rest from reference TRBV7-8 and TRBJ1-1, the complete variable domain is GAGVSQSPRYKVAKRGQDVALRCDPISGHVSLFWYQQALGQGPEFLTYFQNEAQLDKSGLPSDRFFAERPEGSVSTLKIQRTQQEDSAVYLCASSPARVPANTEAFFGQGTRLTVV.

This clonotype was seen a handful of times. The chain uses TRBV28 and TRBJ2-3; TRBD1 might be the D (7 bases). This CDR3 comprises 16 residues. Looked up from germline, CDR1 is MDHEN and CDR2 is SYDVKM. V shed 8 bases and J shed 0 bases, with 18 bases lying between them. The CDR3 loop reads CASAPRAGQSTDTQYF. For the CDR3, the DNA is TGTGCCAGCGCCCCCAGGGCGGGACAGAGCACAGATACGCAGTATTTT.

In this sample, this clonotype turned up many times. The chain recombines TRBV5-5 with TRBJ2-7, with D hard to call. There are 15 residues in the CDR3. CDR1 is SGHKS and CDR2 is YYEKEE in the germline V gene (reference sequence). V lost 2 bases and J 2 bases, leaving 14 bases between the germline ends. The CDR3 nucleotides read TGTGCCAGCAGCTTTGGGCGGAACTGGGCCTACGAGCAGTACTTC. It encodes CASSFGRNWAYEQYF. Full variable domain (rest looked up from reference TRBV5-5 and TRBJ2-7): DAGVTQSPTHLIKTRGQQVTLRCSPISGHKSVSWYQQVLGQGPQFIFQYYEKEERGRGNFPDRFSARQFPNYSSELNVNALLLGDSALYLCASSFGRNWAYEQYFGPGTRLTVT.

The chain's CDR3 is CASRRGRARNVPGELFF. CDR3 in DNA: TGTGCCAGCAGGAGGGGGCGTGCCAGGAATGTCCCCGGGGAGCTGTTTTTT. V is TRBV6-1 and J is TRBJ2-2, with TRBD1 matching over 7 bases. The CDR3 contains 17 residues. The V gene end was trimmed by 6 bases and the J gene end by 6 bases; junction bases not matched to a gene: 16. CDR1 MNHNS and CDR2 SASEGT come from the germline V gene.

A note on this clonotype: This may be a read error: a much more frequent sequence differs by one nucleotide. In DNA form, the CDR3 reads TGTGCCAGCAGTCTACGGGGGGGAGACACCATATATTTT. Its protein product is CASSLRGGDTIYF. The chain couples TRBV12-3 or TRBV12-4 to TRBJ1-3; D may be TRBD1 (5 bases). The length of the CDR3 is 13 residues. V lost 5 bases, J lost 8 bases, and 13 bases lay in between.

This clonotype was observed many times. The V and J genes are TRBV5-6 and TRBJ1-4; 8 positions match TRBD1. J gave up 0 bases and V 4 bases, and 5 bases lay outside the gene matches. Germline CDR1 reads SGHDT; CDR2 reads YYEEEE. This CDR3 is 16 amino acids long. The CDR3 nucleotides are TGTGCCAGCAGCCCGGGACAGGACCCAACTAATGAAAAACTGTTTTTT. Protein: CASSPGQDPTNEKLFF.

This clonotype was picked up a small number of times. V usage is TRBV6-1 and J usage is TRBJ1-5; D gene unclear. CDR1 is MNHNS and CDR2 is SASEGT in the germline V gene. The CDR3 loop spans 12 amino acids. V was shortened by 2 bases and J by 5 bases, with 4 bases between the two germline ends. CDR3 sequence reads: CASSEFYQPQHF. CDR3 coding DNA: TGTGCCAGCAGTGAATTTTATCAGCCCCAGCATTTT.

This clonotype occurred many times. This rearrangement joins TRBV12-3 or TRBV12-4 to TRBJ2-7; D ambiguous. V dropped 6 bases and J dropped 0 bases, with 15 bases sitting between them. There are 15 residues in the CDR3. The CDR3 bases are TGTGCCAGCAGCCCCACGGGCCCAAGCTCCTACGAGCAGTACTTC. Amino acid sequence: CASSPTGPSSYEQYF.

On this clonotype: A read error may account for a junction end that differs from germline. V is TRBV6-1 and J is TRBJ1-4; D is undetermined. This CDR3 is built from 14 residues. Germline assignment: CDR1 MNHNS and CDR2 SASEGT. CDR3 amino acids: CASIRFLANEKLLF. CDR3 in DNA: TGTGCCAGCATCAGGTTCCTGGCTAATGAAAAACTGCTTTTT.

The rearrangement links TRBV6-9 to TRBJ2-7; 11 positions match TRBD2. Germline values: CDR1 MNHGY, CDR2 SVAAGI. The CDR3 sequence is 18 residues long. The V segment lost 6 bases and the J segment 7 bases; nucleotides outside the gene matches: 20. The CDR3 sequence is CASRYSGRAGGSCDEQYF. Here the CDR3 DNA reads TGTGCCAGCAGATATAGCGGGAGGGCCGGGGGATCCTGCGATGAGCAGTACTTC.

Turning to this clonotype: It may be a read error: a sequence one base away is much more abundant. This rearrangement joins TRBV12-3 or TRBV12-4 to TRBJ2-1; 7 bases map to TRBD2. The CDR3 is 14 amino acids. With 1 base clipped from V and 9 bases from J, the junction kept 6 bases outside the gene matches. In DNA form, the CDR3 reads TGTGCCAGCAGTTTAGGCGGGAGTCGATGTGAGCAGTTCTTC. Protein sequence: CASSLGGSRCEQFF.

In this sample, this clonotype turned up many times. V is TRBV11-2 and J is TRBJ2-7; D call uncertain. The germline CDR1 and CDR2 sequences are SGHAT and FQNNGV. The CDR3 runs 14 residues. Trimming left V 0 bases short and J 3 bases short, with 9 bases between. The CDR3, as DNA: TGTGCCAGCAGCTTAGATTTATCCTACTACGAGCAGTACTTC. Its protein is CASSLDLSYYEQYF.

This clonotype was observed at least ten times. CDR3 residues: CASSPQTGTSVYEQYF. CDR3 bases: TGTGCCAGCTCACCACAGACCGGGACTAGCGTCTACGAGCAGTACTTC. The V call is TRBV18, the J call TRBJ2-7, with TRBD2 identical over 10 bases. After removal of 1 base from V and 3 bases from J, the junction contained 6 bases not matched to a gene. This CDR3 spans 16 amino acids. The V gene's germline CDR1 is KGHSH and CDR2 LQKENI.

This clonotype was recorded at least ten times. The chain links TRBV20-1 to TRBJ2-1; 10 bases agree with TRBD2. Trimming cost V 6 bases and J 6 bases; bases outside gene matches: 11. Germline values: CDR1 DFQATT, CDR2 SNEGSKA (reference sequence). The CDR3 spans 15 residues. The DNA for the CDR3 is TGCAGTGCCCCCAGGTCAGCGGGAGGGGGCAATGAGCAGTTCTTC. Translation gives CSAPRSAGGGNEQFF.

The rearrangement joins TRBV20-1 to TRBJ2-7; D gene uncertain. The CDR3 has 13 amino acids. V dropped 6 bases and J dropped 4 bases, with 16 bases sitting between them. Germline assignment: CDR1 DFQATT and CDR2 SNEGSKA (reference sequence). CDR3 nucleotide sequence: TGCAGTGCCGAGCCGACCACCCAATACGAGCAGTACTTC. Its translation: CSAEPTTQYEQYF.

This clonotype appeared many times. V gene TRBV11-3 combines with J gene TRBJ1-1; tentatively, D is TRBD1 (5 bases). V was pared by 1 base and J by 7 bases, with 7 bases between. Germline V gives CDR1 SGHNT, CDR2 YENEEA. The CDR3 has 12 amino acids. CDR3 coding DNA: TGTGCCAGCAGCTTAGGTCAGGGTGAAGCTTTCTTT. As protein: CASSLGQGEAFF.

This clonotype was observed many times. The rearrangement links TRBV28 to TRBJ1-5, with 7 bases that match TRBD1. Germline CDR1 and CDR2: MDHEN and SYDVKM. J gave up 0 bases and V 5 bases, and 7 bases lay outside the gene matches. The CDR3 runs to 16 residues. The CDR3 region has the DNA TGTGCCAGCAGTCGAGCCGGGACAGTTAGCAATCAGCCCCAGCATTTT. Its protein product is CASSRAGTVSNQPQHF.

This clonotype was detected ten times or more. The rearrangement joins TRBV2 to TRBJ1-2, with D hard to call. The V end lost 8 bases, the J end lost 0 bases, and 16 bases lay between the germline ends. Germline CDR1 and CDR2: SNHLY and FYNNEI. The CDR3 covers 15 residues. The CDR3 is CASRTQTWANYGYTF. CDR3 DNA sequence: TGTGCCAGCCGGACTCAGACTTGGGCTAACTATGGCTACACCTTC.

The J gene is TRBJ1-1, the V gene TRBV19, with a weak D call TRBD1 (5 bases). V was shortened by 5 bases and J by 3 bases, with 16 bases between the two germline ends. The germline CDR1 and CDR2 sequences are LNHDA and SQIVND (reference sequence). This CDR3 has 15 amino acids. The DNA for the CDR3 is TGTGCCAGTAGTCCCGGATTCAGGGCCGACACTGAAGCTTTCTTT. Its protein product is CASSPGFRADTEAFF.

The table lists this clonotype with a few counts. The chain couples TRBV29-1 to TRBJ1-3, with 7 bases matching TRBD1. Per germline, CDR1 SQVTM and CDR2 ANQGSEA. The ends lost 6 bases at V and 3 bases at J; junction bases unmatched: 8. There are 14 residues in the CDR3. CDR3 protein: CSVDTGEIGNTIYF. CDR3 nucleotides: TGCAGCGTGGACACAGGGGAAATTGGAAACACCATATATTTT.

J is TRBJ2-3 and V is TRBV24-1; 8 nucleotides line up with TRBD2. There are 15 residues in the CDR3. Germline values: CDR1 KGHDR, CDR2 SFDVKD. V was pared by 0 bases and J by 5 bases, with 3 bases of the junction left unmatched. CDR3 in amino acids: CATSDLGTRGDTQYF. The CDR3 DNA reads as TGTGCCACCAGTGATTTGGGGACTAGGGGAGATACGCAGTATTTT.

For the CDR3, the DNA is TGTGCCACCAGTGATTTGGGGGGCGAGGCCCTGTTTTTT. Translation gives CATSDLGGEALFF. The chain uses TRBV24-1 and TRBJ1-4, with D perhaps matching TRBD1 (6 bases). The germline CDR1 and CDR2 sequences are KGHDR and SFDVKD. V was pared by 0 bases and J by 14 bases, with 12 bases between. CDR3 length equals 13 residues.

The chain links TRBV6-2 or TRBV6-3 to TRBJ2-1; 14 bases map to TRBD2. Germline trimming cut 5 bases from V and 8 bases from J; bases unmatched to any gene: 2. CDR1 is MNHEY, CDR2 SVGEGT, per germline. The length of the CDR3 is 14 residues. The CDR3 sequence: CASSGLAGGDEQFF. Here the CDR3 DNA reads TGTGCCAGCAGTGGACTAGCGGGGGGCGATGAGCAGTTCTTC.